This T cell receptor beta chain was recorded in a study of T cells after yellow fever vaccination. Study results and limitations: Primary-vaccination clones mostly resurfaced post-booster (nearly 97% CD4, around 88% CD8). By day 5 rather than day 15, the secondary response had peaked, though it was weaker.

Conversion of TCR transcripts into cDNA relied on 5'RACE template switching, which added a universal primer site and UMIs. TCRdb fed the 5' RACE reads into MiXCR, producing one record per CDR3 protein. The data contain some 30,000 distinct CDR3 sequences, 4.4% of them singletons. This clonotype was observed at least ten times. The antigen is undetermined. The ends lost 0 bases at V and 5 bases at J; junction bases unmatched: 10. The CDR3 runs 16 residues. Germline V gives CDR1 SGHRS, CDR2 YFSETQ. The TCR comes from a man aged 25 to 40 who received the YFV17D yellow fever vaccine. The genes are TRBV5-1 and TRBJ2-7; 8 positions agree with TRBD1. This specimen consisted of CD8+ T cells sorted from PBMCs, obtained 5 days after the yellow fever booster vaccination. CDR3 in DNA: TGCGCCAGCAGCTTGGCCCCGGGACAGGTCTTCAACGAGCAGTACTTC. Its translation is CASSLAPGQVFNEQYF.